One and the same sample provided the 16 T cell receptor beta chains below, sequenced in a study of radiotherapy plus CTLA-4 blockade in lung cancer. Libraries were prepared by immunoSEQ multiplex PCR; TCRdb keeps only in-frame clonotypes and omits some of them. The table records around 91,000 clones, about 90% of them present only once. The specimen was peripheral blood, collected from a patient treated with radiotherapy plus ipilimumab. The receptor set was obtained from a human donor with non-small cell lung cancer that progressed on radiotherapy plus ipilimumab.

CDR3 coding DNA: TGTGCCAGCAGCTTTCGGGACGGATACGAGCAGTACTTC. The encoded protein is CASSFRDGYEQYF. The J gene is TRBJ2-7, the V gene TRBV9; the D call may be TRBD1 or TRBD2 (5 bases each). Trimming shortened V by 4 bases and J by 4 bases, and 12 bases separated the two germline ends. Germline V lookup: CDR1 SGDLS, CDR2 YYNGEE. This CDR3 contains 13 residues.

This clone showed up just once. One end of the junction varies from germline; a read error may be responsible. The V gene is TRBV6-5, the J gene TRBJ2-2; D could derive from TRBD1 or TRBD2 (7 bases each). This CDR3 is built from 15 residues. The V gene's germline CDR1 is MNHEY and CDR2 SVGAGI. In nucleotides, the CDR3 is TGTGCCAGCAGATTACAGGGAGGGGGCACCGGGGAGCTGCTTTTT. As protein: CASRLQGGGTGELLF.

J is TRBJ2-3 and V is TRBV5-8; 8 nucleotides line up with TRBD2. The CDR3 spans 18 residues. Germline CDR1 reads SGHTS; CDR2 reads YDEGEE. Unmatched junction bases numbered 17, after V lost 4 bases and J lost 4 bases. This CDR3 reads CASSPPNRLAFPPDTQYF. DNA for the CDR3: TGTGCCAGCAGCCCCCCGAACAGACTAGCGTTCCCGCCAGATACGCAGTATTTT.

The V and J genes are TRBV19 and TRBJ2-7; 8 bases align to TRBD1. Germline loops: CDR1 LNHDA, CDR2 SQIVND (reference sequence). CDR3 length: 12 residues. The V and J ends lost 9 bases and 3 bases, in that order; junction bases with no gene match: 4. CDR3 nucleotides: TGTGCCAGCCAGGGGGCTCACTACGAGCAGTACTTC. It codes for CASQGAHYEQYF.

This chain joins TRBV6-6 and TRBJ1-1; D is perhaps TRBD1 (5 bases). The V gene's germline CDR1 is MNHNY and CDR2 SVGAGI (reference sequence). V lost 3 bases to trimming and J lost 14 bases, with 25 bases between them. The CDR3 is 15 residues long. For the CDR3, the DNA is TGTGCCAGCAGTTATCCAGCGGGAGGGCCCCCCGGGGGGTTCTTT. Its translation: CASSYPAGGPPGGFF.

The genes are TRBV9 and TRBJ1-1; D perhaps matches TRBD1 (5 bases). The CDR3 extends over 15 amino acids. Germline V lookup: CDR1 SGDLS, CDR2 YYNGEE. V gave up 0 bases and J gave up 0 bases, with 9 bases separating them. This chain's CDR3 is CASSVVGQLNTEAFF. For the CDR3, the DNA is TGTGCCAGCAGCGTAGTGGGGCAGTTGAACACTGAAGCTTTCTTT.

V usage is TRBV4-1 and J usage is TRBJ1-5; no clear D. The CDR3 consists of 17 residues. Germline loops: CDR1 MGHRA, CDR2 YSYEKL. V was trimmed by 3 bases and J by 3 bases, leaving 18 bases between them. CDR3 loop: CASSQKATRGNNQPQHF. Here the CDR3 DNA reads TGCGCCAGCAGCCAGAAAGCGACCCGGGGAAACAATCAGCCCCAGCATTTT.

This clone was detected once. V is TRBV6-5 and J is TRBJ2-1, with 9 bases that match TRBD2. J gave up 6 bases and V 6 bases, and 9 bases lay outside the gene matches. The germline CDR1 and CDR2 sequences are MNHEY and SVGAGI. This CDR3 has 15 residues. CDR3 bases: TGTGCCAGCAGACCCGGGACTAGCTACAGCAATGAGCAGTTCTTC. As protein: CASRPGTSYSNEQFF.

V is TRBV10-2 and J is TRBJ2-1; unclear D gene. The CDR3 is 15 amino acids. Trimming took off 7 bases at V and 4 bases at J, with 17 bases between the two ends. Germline V gene sequence: CDR1 WSHSY, CDR2 SAAADI. The CDR3 is CASTEGQTRYNEQFF. CDR3 bases: TGCGCCAGCACCGAAGGGCAGACGCGGTACAATGAGCAGTTCTTC.

This clone was seen once. The rearrangement uses TRBV11-2 and TRBJ1-5, with a possible D match to TRBD1 (6 bases). V was trimmed by 0 bases and J by 7 bases, leaving 7 bases between them. Germline values: CDR1 SGHAT, CDR2 FQNNGV. The CDR3 loop spans 13 amino acids. The CDR3 sequence is CASSLDRGQPQHF. For the CDR3, the DNA is TGTGCCAGCAGCTTAGACAGGGGACAGCCCCAGCATTTT.

This clone was recorded a few times. This chain connects TRBV6-5 to TRBJ1-3; no firm D call. This CDR3 region has 13 residues. V was clipped by 7 bases and J by 2 bases, with 9 bases between them. The germline V gene encodes CDR1 MNHEY and CDR2 SVGAGI. The DNA of the CDR3 is TGTGCCAGCACCACCCCAGCTGGAAACACCATATATTTT. Its translation: CASTTPAGNTIYF.

This chain links TRBV5-1 with TRBJ2-1; 12 bases align to TRBD2. The trim removed 2 bases at V and 0 bases at J, leaving 9 bases unmatched. The CDR3 is made up of 19 amino acids. From germline, CDR1 is SGHRS and CDR2 YFSETQ. DNA of the CDR3: TGCGCCAGCAGCTTCGATCGTCTAGCGGGAGGGAGCTCCTACAATGAGCAGTTCTTC. This codes for CASSFDRLAGGSSYNEQFF.

The chain combines TRBV5-1 with TRBJ2-7; D is perhaps TRBD1 or TRBD2 (5 bases each). V shed 0 bases and J shed 0 bases, with 13 bases lying between them. The CDR3 length is 16 residues. Per germline, CDR1 SGHRS and CDR2 YFSETQ. CDR3 loop: CASSLVAGTSSYEQYF. The CDR3 nucleotides are TGCGCCAGCAGCTTGGTAGCAGGGACGAGCTCCTACGAGCAGTACTTC.

The chain uses TRBV29-1 and TRBJ2-5; D is perhaps TRBD2 (5 bases). The length of the CDR3 is 11 residues. The germline CDR1 and CDR2 sequences are SQVTM and ANQGSEA. V dropped 8 bases and J dropped 4 bases, with 11 bases sitting between them. DNA of the CDR3: TGCAGCTCAGGACGGGGAGAGACCCAGTACTTC. As protein: CSSGRGETQYF.

The chain links TRBV27 to TRBJ2-7; tentative D call: TRBD1 (6 bases). The germline V and J ends were trimmed by 5 bases and 2 bases, with 13 bases remaining between them. CDR1 is MNHEY, CDR2 SMNVEV, per germline (reference sequence). The CDR3 loop spans 14 amino acids. Written as DNA, the CDR3 is TGTGCCAGCAGTGAGACAGGTGGGGCCTACGAGCAGTACTTC. It specifies CASSETGGAYEQYF.

The V and J genes are TRBV6-1 and TRBJ2-1; 8 bases are a match to TRBD2. V gave up 2 bases and J gave up 6 bases; unmatched junction bases: 6. This CDR3 spans 15 amino acids. The germline V gene encodes CDR1 MNHNS and CDR2 SASEGT. CDR3 DNA sequence: TGTGCCAGCAGTGAACGAGCGGGAGTCAGCAATGAGCAGTTCTTC. It translates to CASSERAGVSNEQFF.